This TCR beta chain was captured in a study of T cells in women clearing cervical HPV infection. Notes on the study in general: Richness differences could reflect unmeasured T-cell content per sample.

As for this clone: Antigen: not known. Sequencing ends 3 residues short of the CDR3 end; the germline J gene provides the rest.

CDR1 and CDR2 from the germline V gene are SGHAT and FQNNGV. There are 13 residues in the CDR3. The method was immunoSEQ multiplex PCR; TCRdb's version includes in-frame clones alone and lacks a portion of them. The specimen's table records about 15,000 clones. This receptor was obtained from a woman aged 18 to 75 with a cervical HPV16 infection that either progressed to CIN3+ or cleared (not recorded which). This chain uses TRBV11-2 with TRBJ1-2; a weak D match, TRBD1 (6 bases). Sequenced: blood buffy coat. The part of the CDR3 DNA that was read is TGTGCCAGCAGCCAAAGCACAGGGTCCGAC. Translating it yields CASSQSTGSD. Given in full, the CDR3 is CASSQSTGSDYTF.